Presented here are 6 T cell receptor beta chains from one specimen sequenced in a study of Graves' ophthalmopathy and Graves' hyperthyroidism. TCR beta CDR3 amplification used RNA transcripts. RT-PCR was first run with HTBI primers, then multiplex PCR in a second round. A single record per CDR3 protein comes from TCRdb applying MiXCR to the multiplex PCR reads. The sample yields hundreds of thousands of distinct CDR3 sequences, about 20% seen once. Sequencing input: peripheral blood. The receptors derive from a woman aged 18-29 years with stable Graves' hyperthyroidism. Some clones in this sample may be carry-over from other donors' samples.

The chain links TRBV10-1 to TRBJ1-1; D may be TRBD1 (6 bases). The CDR3 covers 21 residues. Germline V gene sequence: CDR1 WNHNN, CDR2 SYGVQD (reference sequence). Trimming pared 5 bases from V and 0 bases from J, leaving 31 bases between. CDR3 bases: TGCGCCAGCAGTCTCTCTATCCGCTATGACAGGAGCAACCCAATGAACACTGAAGCTTTCTTT. Translated: CASSLSIRYDRSNPMNTEAFF.

The chain employs TRBV6-1 and TRBJ2-7, with D possibly being TRBD2 (6 bases). V was pared by 0 bases and J by 7 bases, with 13 bases between. This CDR3 is 14 amino acids long. The germline V gene has CDR1 MNHNS and CDR2 SASEGT. The CDR3 sequence is CASSEAGGAREQYF. The CDR3 coding sequence is TGTGCCAGCAGTGAAGCAGGAGGGGCTCGGGAGCAGTACTTC.

This chain connects TRBV9 to TRBJ1-1, with 12 bases aligning to TRBD1. Germline V lookup: CDR1 SGDLS, CDR2 YYNGEE. With V trimmed by 0 bases and J by 5 bases, 8 bases remained unmatched. This CDR3 has 17 residues. For the CDR3, the DNA is TGTGCCAGCAGCGTAGTCCGGGGGGGACAGGGGGCGACTGAAGCTTTCTTT. This sequence encodes CASSVVRGGQGATEAFF.

Many counts were recorded for this clonotype. The V and J genes are TRBV28 and TRBJ2-7; TRBD1 is a possible D gene (6 bases). The CDR3 is 12 residues long. In germline, CDR1 is MDHEN, CDR2 SYDVKM. Trimming removed 10 bases from V and 2 bases from J, with 12 bases in between. In nucleotides, the CDR3 is TGTGCCATCGCCGGGACAACCTACGAGCAGTACTTC. Its protein product is CAIAGTTYEQYF.

This clonotype was seen ten or more times. The chain combines TRBV5-1 with TRBJ1-1; TRBD1 aligns across 11 bases. There are 13 residues in the CDR3. Germline V CDR1 and CDR2: SGHRS, YFSETQ. J lost 7 bases, V lost 3 bases, and 2 bases had no gene match. The CDR3 loop reads CASSSDRGREAFF. In DNA form, the CDR3 reads TGCGCCAGCAGCTCGGACAGGGGGCGTGAAGCTTTCTTT. The full variable domain, in which reference TRBV5-1 and TRBJ1-1 provide the parts outside the CDR3, is KAGVTQTPRYLIKTRGQQVTLSCSPISGHRSVSWYQQTPGQGLQFLFEYFSETQRNKGNFPGRFSGRQFSNSRSEMNVSTLELGDSALYLCASSSDRGREAFFGQGTRLTVV.

CDR3 sequence: CASSRALGEQYF. DNA for the CDR3: TGTGCCAGCAGCAGGGCACTGGGGGAGCAGTACTTC. V is TRBV6-2 or TRBV6-3 and J is TRBJ2-7, with TRBD1 as a possible D gene (5 bases). The CDR3 totals 12 residues. The V and J ends lost 6 bases and 7 bases respectively, with 13 bases between them. Germline V CDR1 and CDR2: MNHEY, SVGEGT.